This T cell receptor beta chain was observed in a study of T cells after yellow fever vaccination. Germline CDR1 and CDR2: MNHEY and SMNVEV (reference sequence). Between the trimmed V and J ends, which lost 4 bases and 5 bases, there was a span of 12 bases. CDR3 size: 15 residues. TCRdb itself ran the 5' RACE reads through MiXCR, one entry per CDR3 protein. The sample carries approximately 250,000 distinct CDR3 sequences, 5.5% to 8.5% recorded once. The table lists this clonotype with a few counts. Its antigen remains unknown. Study-wide results and limits: Abundant clonotypes from the bulk population could have been carried over as contaminants into FACS-sorted repertoires.

The TCR was taken from a man in his thirties or forties who received the YFV17D yellow fever vaccine. Material: CD4+ T cells sorted from PBMCs, obtained on the day of the yellow fever booster vaccination. V gene TRBV27 combines with J gene TRBJ1-6; D is ambiguous. The CDR3 DNA sequence: TGTGCCAGCAGTTCCCGCCGGGCAAATAATTCACCCCTCCACTTT. Protein product: CASSSRRANNSPLHF.